This T cell receptor beta chain was found in a study of T cells in narcolepsy. Overall study: Healthy controls were enrolled alongside patients with narcolepsy type 1 or type 2. Findings and limits, study-wide: Comparing one patient's CSF and blood CD4+ clonotypes highlighted HCRT- and TRIB2-specific autoreactive clonotypes. No autoreactive T cell clone sequences appeared in some memory CD4+ repertoires. Autoreactive clonotypes reportedly recurred in blood of same and different patients, not controls.

On this clone itself: The antigen remains unidentified.

Germline assignment: CDR1 SGHVS and CDR2 FNYEAQ. The J segment lost 4 bases and the V segment lost 5 bases, leaving 2 bases of the junction unmatched. This CDR3 is built from 13 residues. The repertoire was sequenced with immunoSEQ multiplex PCR; TCRdb's copy has only in-frame clones and lacks some. The data show around 30,000 clones, with around 86% seen just once and about 2.5% held by the top ten. The rearrangement uses TRBV7-6 and TRBJ2-5, with 9 bases aligning to TRBD1. Sequencing was carried out using CD45RA- memory CD4+ T cells from PBMCs. This receptor was identified in a human donor with narcolepsy. CDR3 in amino acids: CASSQDRGETQYF. In DNA, the CDR3 is TGTGCCAGCAGCCAGGACAGGGGAGAGACCCAGTACTTC.